A selection of T cell receptor beta chains follows, all from one sample in a study of cytomegalovirus exposure and HLA in healthy donors. Repertoires were generated with immunoSEQ multiplex PCR, while TCRdb's copy carries only in-frame clones and drops some. The sample lists 120,000 or so clones; around three quarters were seen once. What was sequenced was PBMCs. The source of these receptors is a female donor in good health and CMV-seronegative. CDR3s include the opening cysteine and the closing phenylalanine or tryptophan. The order of the fields is CDR3 DNA, CDR3 protein, clone size, J gene, V gene, D gene. A D gene is named only where the DNA matches it firmly. The size entry is marked missing in some rows and otherwise reads once, few, many or a size class.

CDR3nt: TGTGCCAGCAGTGGTCGGGGGAGGCAGCCCCAGCATTTT
CDR3aa: CASSGRGRQPQHF
abundance: NA
j_gene: TRBJ1-5
v_gene: TRBV2
d_gene: NA

CDR3nt: TGTGCCAGCAGGCACACCTCAACTAATGAAAAACTGTTTTTT
CDR3aa: CASRHTSTNEKLFF
abundance: NA
j_gene: TRBJ1-4
v_gene: TRBV6-1
d_gene: NA

CDR3nt: TGTGCCAGCAGCTTAGTCGTTAGCGGGATAGAGACCCAGTACTTC
CDR3aa: CASSLVVSGIETQYF
abundance: NA
j_gene: TRBJ2-5
v_gene: TRBV7-9
d_gene: TRBD2

CDR3nt: TGTGCCAGCAGCTTCGGACTAGCGGGGGGGCGGGCCAGCACAGATACGCAGTATTTT
CDR3aa: CASSFGLAGGRASTDTQYF
abundance: NA
j_gene: TRBJ2-3
v_gene: TRBV5-4
d_gene: TRBD2

CDR3nt: TGTGCCTGGAGTTTTATGGGACTAGCCACCGGGGAGCTGTTTTTT
CDR3aa: CAWSFMGLATGELFF
abundance: NA
j_gene: TRBJ2-2
v_gene: TRBV30
d_gene: TRBD2

CDR3nt: TGTGCCAGCAGCGGGAGAGAGACCGGGGAGCTGTTTTTT
CDR3aa: CASSGRETGELFF
abundance: NA
j_gene: TRBJ2-2
v_gene: TRBV6-5
d_gene: NA

CDR3nt: TGTGCCAGCATGCAGGACAATTATTACGAGCAGTACTTC
CDR3aa: CASMQDNYYEQYF
abundance: once
j_gene: TRBJ2-7
v_gene: TRBV2
d_gene: NA

CDR3nt: TGTGCCAGCAGTTTTCTGGCAGGGTCGAACTATGGCTACACCTTC
CDR3aa: CASSFLAGSNYGYTF
abundance: NA
j_gene: TRBJ1-2
v_gene: TRBV27
d_gene: NA

CDR3nt: TGTGCCAGCAGTGAATTTGGGGCGGATGGCTACACCTTC
CDR3aa: CASSEFGADGYTF
abundance: few
j_gene: TRBJ1-2
v_gene: TRBV2
d_gene: NA

CDR3nt: TGTGCCAGCAGCGCCGGATATTCGACAGGGATCTACGAGCAGTACTTC
CDR3aa: CASSAGYSTGIYEQYF
abundance: NA
j_gene: TRBJ2-7
v_gene: TRBV9
d_gene: TRBD1

CDR3nt: TGTGCCAGCAGTTTTGGCACACACCAAGAGACCCAGTACTTC
CDR3aa: CASSFGTHQETQYF
abundance: NA
j_gene: TRBJ2-5
v_gene: TRBV28
d_gene: NA

CDR3nt: TGCGCCAGCAGCTTAGACACACTCTACGAGCAGTACTTC
CDR3aa: CASSLDTLYEQYF
abundance: NA
j_gene: TRBJ2-7
v_gene: TRBV5-1
d_gene: NA

CDR3nt: TGTGCCAGCAGCTTAAGCCGCGCTACGCAGTATTTT
CDR3aa: CASSLSRATQYF
abundance: NA
j_gene: TRBJ2-3
v_gene: TRBV7-2
d_gene: NA

CDR3nt: TGTGCCAGTAGTTTCACGACAGGCCATAGCAATCAGCCCCAGCATTTT
CDR3aa: CASSFTTGHSNQPQHF
abundance: once
j_gene: TRBJ1-5
v_gene: TRBV19
d_gene: NA

CDR3nt: TGTGCCAGCAGCCAAAAGGGGGGGGGTAAAAACACCGGGGAGCTGTTTTTT
CDR3aa: CASSQKGGGKNTGELFF
abundance: NA
j_gene: TRBJ2-2
v_gene: TRBV4-2
d_gene: NA

CDR3nt: TGCGCCAGCAGCCAGAGACAGGGATCCCCCTACGAGCAGTACTTC
CDR3aa: CASSQRQGSPYEQYF
abundance: NA
j_gene: TRBJ2-7
v_gene: TRBV4-1
d_gene: TRBD1

CDR3nt: TGTGCCAGCAGCGCATCCGGGACTAGCTATCGGGAGCAGTTCTTC
CDR3aa: CASSASGTSYREQFF
abundance: few
j_gene: TRBJ2-1
v_gene: TRBV9
d_gene: TRBD2

CDR3nt: TGTGCCAGTCTCCCGGGACTCAGCACAGATACGCAGTATTTT
CDR3aa: CASLPGLSTDTQYF
abundance: once
j_gene: TRBJ2-3
v_gene: TRBV18
d_gene: NA

CDR3nt: TGCGCCAGCAGCCAAGTGGACAGGGATGTATCTGAAGCTTTCTTT
CDR3aa: CASSQVDRDVSEAFF
abundance: few
j_gene: TRBJ1-1
v_gene: TRBV4-1
d_gene: TRBD1

CDR3nt: TGTGCCAGTAGTATAGACGTACAGAGAGGTCTCTCTGGGGCCAACGGCCTGACTTTC
CDR3aa: CASSIDVQRGLSGANGLTF
abundance: NA
j_gene: TRBJ2-6
v_gene: TRBV19
d_gene: NA

CDR3nt: TGCGCCAGCAGCCAAGGCTGGCCAGGGGGAGCGAATGGCTACACCTTC
CDR3aa: CASSQGWPGGANGYTF
abundance: NA
j_gene: TRBJ1-2
v_gene: TRBV4-1
d_gene: TRBD1

CDR3nt: TGTGCCAGCAGCGTAGAATCGGTTGCCTACGAGCAGTACTTC
CDR3aa: CASSVESVAYEQYF
abundance: NA
j_gene: TRBJ2-7
v_gene: TRBV9
d_gene: NA

CDR3nt: TGTGCCAGCAGCCCACGGACGCAGCGGCTTGGGGCTTTCTTT
CDR3aa: CASSPRTQRLGAFF
abundance: NA
j_gene: TRBJ1-1
v_gene: TRBV11-1
d_gene: NA

CDR3nt: TGTGCCAGCAGGGGGGCCGGTTACTCCTACGAGCAGTACTTC
CDR3aa: CASRGAGYSYEQYF
abundance: NA
j_gene: TRBJ2-7
v_gene: TRBV2
d_gene: NA

CDR3nt: TGTGCCAGCAGCTTAAGCGGGGGGGCGAACACCGGGGAGCTGTTTTTT
CDR3aa: CASSLSGGANTGELFF
abundance: few
j_gene: TRBJ2-2
v_gene: TRBV9
d_gene: TRBD2

CDR3nt: TGTGCCAGCAGTTTATGGCCTAAGCGGGAGGAGAATCCCTCCGACGAGCAGTACTTC
CDR3aa: CASSLWPKREENPSDEQYF
abundance: NA
j_gene: TRBJ2-7
v_gene: TRBV28
d_gene: TRBD2

CDR3nt: TGTGCCAGCAGCTTAGGGGTGACTAGCGACTCGGGCACGCAGTATTTT
CDR3aa: CASSLGVTSDSGTQYF
abundance: NA
j_gene: TRBJ2-3
v_gene: TRBV7-6
d_gene: TRBD2

CDR3nt: TGTGCCAGCAGCTCGGGACTAGCAACCGGGGAGCTGTTTTTT
CDR3aa: CASSSGLATGELFF
abundance: NA
j_gene: TRBJ2-2
v_gene: TRBV7-9
d_gene: TRBD2

CDR3nt: TGTGCCAGCCAAGGACAGCTTTTCACAGATACGCAGTATTTT
CDR3aa: CASQGQLFTDTQYF
abundance: NA
j_gene: TRBJ2-3
v_gene: TRBV27
d_gene: NA

CDR3nt: TGTTCCAGCAGCTTAGGGGGACAGGGCGACACCGGGGAGCTGTTTTTT
CDR3aa: CSSSLGGQGDTGELFF
abundance: NA
j_gene: TRBJ2-2
v_gene: TRBV7-9
d_gene: TRBD1

CDR3nt: TGTGCCAGCAGCTTAGGGTCAGGGTATCGTGGCTACACCTTC
CDR3aa: CASSLGSGYRGYTF
abundance: NA
j_gene: TRBJ1-2
v_gene: TRBV11-2
d_gene: NA

CDR3nt: TGTTCCAGCAGCCCTCCTAGCACCGAGCAGTACTTC
CDR3aa: CSSSPPSTEQYF
abundance: NA
j_gene: TRBJ2-7
v_gene: TRBV7-9
d_gene: NA

CDR3nt: TGTGCCAGTAGCTTTGAAGCGGTTTACGGCTACACCTTC
CDR3aa: CASSFEAVYGYTF
abundance: NA
j_gene: TRBJ1-2
v_gene: TRBV19
d_gene: NA

CDR3nt: TGTGCCAGCAGCACCTCGAGGAGGGGAGAAAAACTGTTTTTT
CDR3aa: CASSTSRRGEKLFF
abundance: NA
j_gene: TRBJ1-4
v_gene: TRBV7-9
d_gene: NA

CDR3nt: TGTGCCAGTAGTATTCAAGGGGGGGGGACGACTGAAGCTTTCTTT
CDR3aa: CASSIQGGGTTEAFF
abundance: few
j_gene: TRBJ1-1
v_gene: TRBV19
d_gene: NA

CDR3nt: TGTGCCAGCAGTGAAGCGGGGACAGGGGACTACGAGCAGTACTTC
CDR3aa: CASSEAGTGDYEQYF
abundance: NA
j_gene: TRBJ2-7
v_gene: TRBV6-1
d_gene: TRBD1

CDR3nt: TGTGCCAGCAGCCAGACCGGGGGCCAAGAGACCCAGTACTTC
CDR3aa: CASSQTGGQETQYF
abundance: NA
j_gene: TRBJ2-5
v_gene: TRBV7-9
d_gene: NA

CDR3nt: TGCGCCAGCAGCTCTGAACCAGGGAATCTAGGCTACACCTTC
CDR3aa: CASSSEPGNLGYTF
abundance: NA
j_gene: TRBJ1-2
v_gene: TRBV5-1
d_gene: NA

CDR3nt: TGTGCCAGCTCACCAAAGACAGGGGTAGAGACCCAGTACTTC
CDR3aa: CASSPKTGVETQYF
abundance: NA
j_gene: TRBJ2-5
v_gene: TRBV18
d_gene: TRBD1

CDR3nt: TGCGCCAGCAGCTTGGCCGAGGCACGACACCAAGAGACCCAGTACTTC
CDR3aa: CASSLAEARHQETQYF
abundance: few
j_gene: TRBJ2-5
v_gene: TRBV5-1
d_gene: NA

CDR3nt: TGTGCCTCCACAGGACAGGCCAACTATGGCTACACCTTC
CDR3aa: CASTGQANYGYTF
abundance: NA
j_gene: TRBJ1-2
v_gene: TRBV30
d_gene: TRBD1

CDR3nt: TGTGCCAGCAGTGTTTTGGACAGTCGATCAATTCCCTACGAGCAGTACTTC
CDR3aa: CASSVLDSRSIPYEQYF
abundance: NA
j_gene: TRBJ2-7
v_gene: TRBV2
d_gene: NA

CDR3nt: TGTGCCAGCAGCGTAGGGACAGGGAGTGAAGCTTTCTTT
CDR3aa: CASSVGTGSEAFF
abundance: once
j_gene: TRBJ1-1
v_gene: TRBV9
d_gene: TRBD1

CDR3nt: TGTGCCAGCAGCTTGACAGGGAACACCGGGGAGCTGTTTTTT
CDR3aa: CASSLTGNTGELFF
abundance: NA
j_gene: TRBJ2-2
v_gene: TRBV6-5
d_gene: NA

CDR3nt: TGTGCCAGCACTAGACAGGGTTACGGAAACACCATATATTTT
CDR3aa: CASTRQGYGNTIYF
abundance: NA
j_gene: TRBJ1-3
v_gene: TRBV6-1
d_gene: TRBD1

CDR3nt: TGTGCCACCAGCAGCAGGACTAGCGGTTTCACAGATACGCAGTATTTT
CDR3aa: CATSSRTSGFTDTQYF
abundance: NA
j_gene: TRBJ2-3
v_gene: TRBV15
d_gene: TRBD2

CDR3nt: TGCGCCAGCAGCGGCGGCAGGGGACCCCAAGAGACCCAGTACTTC
CDR3aa: CASSGGRGPQETQYF
abundance: once
j_gene: TRBJ2-5
v_gene: TRBV5-1
d_gene: NA

CDR3nt: TGCGCCAGCAGCCAAATCGCGGGGGGGCACACAGATACGCAGTATTTT
CDR3aa: CASSQIAGGHTDTQYF
abundance: few
j_gene: TRBJ2-3
v_gene: TRBV4-1
d_gene: TRBD2

CDR3nt: TGTGCCAGCAGTTTGGGGGCTCTACTCTCCTACGAGCAGTACTTC
CDR3aa: CASSLGALLSYEQYF
abundance: few
j_gene: TRBJ2-7
v_gene: TRBV27
d_gene: NA

CDR3nt: TGCGCCAGCAGTCAATGCGCGGCCGGGGAGCTGTTTTTT
CDR3aa: CASSQCAAGELFF
abundance: NA
j_gene: TRBJ2-2
v_gene: TRBV23-1
d_gene: NA